The T cell receptor beta chain described here comes from a study of T cells in Graves' hyperthyroidism and ophthalmopathy. Study-wide findings and caveats: Among thyroid clonotypes expanded above 0.001, most also appeared in blood. Ophthalmopathy and stable hyperthyroidism were separated by a 13 V-J model.

The V gene lost 0 bases and the J gene lost 2 bases, with 8 bases spanning the gap. The germline CDR1 and CDR2 sequences are MGHDK and SYGVNS. The CDR3 runs 14 residues. As for this clonotype: Its antigen is still unknown.

Among ophthalmopathy patients, the Clinical Activity Score reached at least 3, the NOSPECS grade reached at least 4, and duration remained under 3 months. RNA transcripts were the template for amplifying TCR beta CDR3 regions. The HTBI set primed first-round TCR CDR3 RT-PCR. TCRdb redid the calling of the multiplex PCR reads with MiXCR, one entry per CDR3 protein. The sample consists of 200,000 to 300,000 distinct CDR3 sequences, approximately 23% of them appearing once. The receptor was isolated from a middle-aged woman with Graves' ophthalmopathy. J is TRBJ2-7 and V is TRBV25-1; D is unresolved. Input material: blood. The CDR3: CASSEYYRTYEQYF. In DNA, the CDR3 is TGTGCCAGCAGTGAATATTACAGAACCTACGAGCAGTACTTC.